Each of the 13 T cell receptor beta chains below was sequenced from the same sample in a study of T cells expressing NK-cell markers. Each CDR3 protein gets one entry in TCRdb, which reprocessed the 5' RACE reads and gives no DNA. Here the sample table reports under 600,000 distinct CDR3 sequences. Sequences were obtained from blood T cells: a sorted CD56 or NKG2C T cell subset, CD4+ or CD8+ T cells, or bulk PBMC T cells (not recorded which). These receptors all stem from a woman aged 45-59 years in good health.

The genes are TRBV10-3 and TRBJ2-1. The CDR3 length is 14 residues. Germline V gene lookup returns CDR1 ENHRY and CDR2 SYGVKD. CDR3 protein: CAITAASTYNEQFF.

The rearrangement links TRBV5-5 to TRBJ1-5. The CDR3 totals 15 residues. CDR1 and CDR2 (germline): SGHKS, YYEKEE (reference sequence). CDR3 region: CASSLGGGRDQPQHF.

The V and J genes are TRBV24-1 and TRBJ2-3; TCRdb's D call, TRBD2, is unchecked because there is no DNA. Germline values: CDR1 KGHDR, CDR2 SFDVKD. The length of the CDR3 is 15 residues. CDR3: CATSGLRGFTDTQYF.

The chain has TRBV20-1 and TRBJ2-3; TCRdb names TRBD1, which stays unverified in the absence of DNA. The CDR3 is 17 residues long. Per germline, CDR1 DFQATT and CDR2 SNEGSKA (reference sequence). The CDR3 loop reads CSARSSRGRGPTDTQYF.

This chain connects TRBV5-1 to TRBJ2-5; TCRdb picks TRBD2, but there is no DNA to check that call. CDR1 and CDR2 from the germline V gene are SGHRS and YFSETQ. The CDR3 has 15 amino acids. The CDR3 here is CASSPGLAESETQYF.

The CDR3 loop is CASMTGDHGELFF. The genes are TRBV9 and TRBJ2-2; absent DNA, TCRdb's TRBD2 call cannot be checked. CDR1 and CDR2 from the germline V gene are SGDLS and YYNGEE. The CDR3 length is 13 residues.

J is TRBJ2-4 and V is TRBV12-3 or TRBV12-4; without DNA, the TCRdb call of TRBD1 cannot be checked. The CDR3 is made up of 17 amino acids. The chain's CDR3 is CASSPLWGGITKNIQYF.

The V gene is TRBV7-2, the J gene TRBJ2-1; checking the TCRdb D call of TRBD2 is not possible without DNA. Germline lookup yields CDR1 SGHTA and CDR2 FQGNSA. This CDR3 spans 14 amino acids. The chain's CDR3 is CASSATSGRYEQFF.

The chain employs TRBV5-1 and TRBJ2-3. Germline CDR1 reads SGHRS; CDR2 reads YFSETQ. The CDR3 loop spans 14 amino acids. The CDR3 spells CASSLGLHTDTQYF.

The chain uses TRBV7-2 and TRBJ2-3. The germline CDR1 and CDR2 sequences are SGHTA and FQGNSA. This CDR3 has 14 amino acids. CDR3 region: CASSLAGVTDTQYF.

CDR3 in amino acids: CASSEAGGRSYEQFF. This chain uses TRBV10-2 with TRBJ2-1; with no DNA, the TCRdb D assignment of TRBD2 cannot be verified. This CDR3 is built from 15 residues. The germline gives CDR1 WSHSY, CDR2 SAAADI.

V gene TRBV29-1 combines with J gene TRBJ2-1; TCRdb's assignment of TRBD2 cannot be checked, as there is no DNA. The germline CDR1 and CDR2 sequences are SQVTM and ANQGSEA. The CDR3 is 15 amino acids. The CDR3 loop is CSVPTGTSIYNEQFF.

The CDR3 loop reads CASSFEGGRVNEQFF. The J gene is TRBJ2-1, the V gene TRBV5-1; TCRdb calls TRBD2, which cannot be checked without DNA. CDR1 is SGHRS, CDR2 YFSETQ, per germline. The CDR3 has 15 amino acids. Full variable domain (remainder filled in from reference TRBV5-1 and TRBJ2-1): KAGVTQTPRYLIKTRGQQVTLSCSPISGHRSVSWYQQTPGQGLQFLFEYFSETQRNKGNFPGRFSGRQFSNSRSEMNVSTLELGDSALYLCASSFEGGRVNEQFFGPGTRLTVL.